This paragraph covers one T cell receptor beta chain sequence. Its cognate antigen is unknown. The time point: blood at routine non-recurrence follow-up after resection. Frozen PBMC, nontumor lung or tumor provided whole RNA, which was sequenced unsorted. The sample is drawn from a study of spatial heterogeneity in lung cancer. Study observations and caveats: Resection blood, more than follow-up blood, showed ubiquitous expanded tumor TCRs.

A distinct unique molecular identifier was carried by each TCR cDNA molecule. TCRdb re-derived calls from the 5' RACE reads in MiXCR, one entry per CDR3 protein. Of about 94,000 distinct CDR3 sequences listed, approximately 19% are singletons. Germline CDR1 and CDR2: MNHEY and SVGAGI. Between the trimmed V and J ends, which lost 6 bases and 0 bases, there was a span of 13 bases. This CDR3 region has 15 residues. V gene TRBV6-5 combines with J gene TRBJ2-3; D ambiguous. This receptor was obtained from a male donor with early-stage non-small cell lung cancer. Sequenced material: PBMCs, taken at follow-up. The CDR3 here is CASRRTATSTDTQYF. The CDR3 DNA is TGTGCCAGCAGGCGGACGGCTACTAGCACAGATACGCAGTATTTT.